Below are 26 T cell receptor beta chains sequenced from a single sample in a study of blood T cell repertoires in COVID-19. Profiled with immunoSEQ multiplex PCR; TCRdb holds only in-frame clones, not every one. Counted here are 300,000 to 450,000 clones, over 75% occurring once; the ten biggest clones make up over 9.5%. The sample consisted of peripheral blood. These receptors were taken from a woman aged 25 to 39 with COVID-19, enrolled during active disease.

The chain's CDR3 is CASSNTGLAGVGQFF. For the CDR3, the DNA is TGTGCCAGCAGCAATACGGGACTAGCGGGAGTCGGTCAGTTCTTC. The chain has TRBV7-3 and TRBJ2-1, with 14 bases identical to TRBD2. Per the germline V gene, CDR1 is SGHTA and CDR2 is FQGTGA. The V and J ends lost 5 bases and 13 bases, in that order; junction bases with no gene match: 10. This CDR3 is 15 amino acids long.

The J gene is TRBJ2-6, the V gene TRBV5-4; maybe TRBD1 (6 bases). Germline lookup yields CDR1 SGHNT and CDR2 YYREEE (reference sequence). This CDR3 spans 15 amino acids. Trimming pared 5 bases from V and 4 bases from J, leaving 13 bases between. The CDR3 nucleotides are TGTGCCAGCAGTTTAACAGGGTCCGGGGCCAACGTCCTGACTTTC. Encoded protein: CASSLTGSGANVLTF.

The V gene is TRBV5-5, the J gene TRBJ2-2, with D perhaps TRBD2 (5 bases). V lost 5 bases and J lost 7, with 15 bases in between. Germline loops: CDR1 SGHKS, CDR2 YYEKEE (reference sequence). The CDR3 is made up of 14 amino acids. Written as DNA, the CDR3 is TGTGCCAGCAGTCCGGGGTTTCTGGGCGGGGAGCTGTTTTTT. Translated: CASSPGFLGGELFF.

In its sample, this clone was seen once. The chain has TRBV6-5 and TRBJ1-4; 7 bases map to TRBD1. Germline CDR1 MNHEY, CDR2 SVGAGI. The CDR3 extends over 14 amino acids. With V trimmed by 6 bases and J by 6 bases, 7 bases remained unmatched. CDR3 loop: CASRTDRADEKLFF. In DNA form, the CDR3 reads TGTGCCAGCAGAACCGACAGGGCCGATGAAAAACTGTTTTTT.

The genes are TRBV6-6 and TRBJ1-4, with 12 bases fitting TRBD1. V lost 0 bases, J lost 7 bases, and 3 bases stayed unmatched. Germline CDR1 is MNHNY and CDR2 is SVGAGI (reference sequence). This CDR3 comprises 16 residues. In DNA form, the CDR3 reads TGTGCCAGCAGTTACTCGCAGGGACAGGGGGCTGAAAAACTGTTTTTT. Residues: CASSYSQGQGAEKLFF.

This clone has only a few counts. The rearrangement links TRBV28 to TRBJ1-1, with D possibly TRBD1 on 5 matching bases. Germline loops: CDR1 MDHEN, CDR2 SYDVKM. Trimming took 6 bases from V and 0 from J, leaving 8 bases between them. CDR3 length: 13 residues. CDR3 bases: TGTGCCAGCAGCTCAGGGTTGAACACTGAAGCTTTCTTT. This encodes CASSSGLNTEAFF.

The chain is built from TRBV5-4 and TRBJ1-2; D not resolved. CDR3 length equals 13 residues. CDR1 and CDR2 (germline): SGHNT, YYREEE (reference sequence). V was cut by 0 bases and J by 8 bases, with 11 bases left in between. In nucleotides, the CDR3 is TGTGCCAGCAGCTTGGCCCTAACGAGAGGCTACACCTTC. Protein: CASSLALTRGYTF.

The chain couples TRBV2 to TRBJ1-1, with D possibly TRBD1 on 5 matching bases. Per germline, CDR1 SNHLY and CDR2 FYNNEI. The CDR3 is 14 residues long. V lost 2 bases and J 0 bases, leaving 7 bases between the germline ends. The CDR3 nucleotides read TGTGCCAGCAGTGAATGGGGCATGAACACTGAAGCTTTCTTT. This encodes CASSEWGMNTEAFF.

The chain carries TRBV21-1 and TRBJ2-7; TRBD2 reflects the table's D call only, with no check against the DNA. TRBV21-1 is recorded as a pseudogene. The CDR3 covers 15 residues. The CDR3 reads CASSQRREGAYEQYF. The CDR3 region has the DNA TGTGCCAGCTCCCAAAGGAGGGAGGGTGCCTACGAGCAGTACTTC.

This chain joins TRBV4-1 and TRBJ2-4; D might be TRBD1 (5 bases). The germline V gene encodes CDR1 MGHRA and CDR2 YSYEKL. This CDR3 has 16 residues. V dropped 0 bases and J dropped 3 bases, with 12 bases sitting between them. The CDR3 here is CASSQDWQGLKNIQYF. The CDR3 region has the DNA TGCGCCAGCAGCCAAGATTGGCAGGGTCTCAAAAACATTCAGTACTTC.

The V gene is TRBV24-1, the J gene TRBJ2-1, with 12 positions matching TRBD2. CDR3 length equals 13 residues. Germline V gene data show CDR1 as KGHDR and CDR2 as SFDVKD. V gave up 8 bases and J gave up 9 bases; unmatched junction bases: 4. For the CDR3, the DNA is TGTGCCACCAACGGACTAGCGGGAAGTGAGCAGTTCTTC. This encodes CATNGLAGSEQFF.

The CDR3 sequence is CAWSPQGNTEAFF. Written as DNA, the CDR3 is TGTGCCTGGAGTCCGCAGGGGAACACTGAAGCTTTCTTT. The chain is built from TRBV30 and TRBJ1-1; D is perhaps TRBD1 (5 bases). CDR3 length: 13 amino acids. Trimming pared 2 bases from V and 1 base from J, leaving 8 bases between. The V gene's germline CDR1 is GTSNPN and CDR2 SVGIG (reference sequence).

The V call is TRBV3-1 (or the pseudogene TRBV3-2), the J call TRBJ2-7; the D gene is possibly TRBD2 (5 bases). The germline V and J ends were trimmed by 3 bases and 5 bases, with 11 bases remaining between them. CDR3 length: 13 residues. Germline CDR1 reads LGHDT; CDR2 reads YNNKEL (reference sequence). CDR3 region: CASSQIPSHEQYF. Here the CDR3 DNA reads TGTGCCAGCAGCCAGATACCTAGCCACGAGCAGTACTTC.

The chain uses TRBV5-1 and TRBJ2-3, with 10 bases fitting TRBD2. Germline V gene lookup returns CDR1 SGHRS and CDR2 YFSETQ. V trimming: 3 bases; J trimming: 0 bases; junction bases outside the gene matches: 4. The CDR3 runs to 16 residues. CDR3 bases: TGCGCCAGCAGCTCGGGACTAGCGTCAAGCACAGATACGCAGTATTTT. Its translation: CASSSGLASSTDTQYF.

J is TRBJ2-3 and V is TRBV3-1 (or the pseudogene TRBV3-2), with 8 bases identical to TRBD1. Germline CDR1 reads LGHDT; CDR2 reads YNNKEL (reference sequence). This CDR3 has 15 amino acids. V gave up 1 base and J gave up 4 bases; unmatched junction bases: 4. The CDR3 bases are TGTGCCAGCAGCCAAGGGACAGGGTCTTCAGATACGCAGTATTTT. As protein: CASSQGTGSSDTQYF.

This chain joins TRBV5-6 and TRBJ1-4; 8 bases line up with TRBD1. Trimming at V came to 0 bases and at J to 8 bases, leaving 9 bases not matched to a gene. Germline lookup yields CDR1 SGHDT and CDR2 YYEEEE. CDR3 length equals 16 residues. Written as DNA, the CDR3 is TGTGCCAGCAGCTTGGTTCAGGCGGGACAGGTGGAAAAACTGTTTTTT. Its translation: CASSLVQAGQVEKLFF. The full variable domain, with the rest looked up from reference TRBV5-6 and TRBJ1-4, is DAGVTQSPTHLIKTRGQQVTLRCSPKSGHDTVSWYQQALGQGPQFIFQYYEEEERQRGNFPDRFSGHQFPNYSSELNVNALLLGDSALYLCASSLVQAGQVEKLFFGSGTQLSVL.

This rearrangement joins TRBV30 to TRBJ2-7; no clear D. Germline CDR1 reads GTSNPN; CDR2 reads SVGIG (reference sequence). Trimming took off 5 bases at V and 5 bases at J, with 13 bases between the two ends. The CDR3 sequence is 12 residues long. Here the CDR3 reads CAWGDGIHEQYF. The DNA of the CDR3 is TGTGCCTGGGGAGACGGTATCCACGAGCAGTACTTC.

This sequence joins TRBV7-9 and TRBJ2-2, with a weak D call TRBD2 (5 bases). Germline V CDR1 and CDR2: SEHNR, FQNEAQ (reference sequence). This CDR3 region has 15 residues. Trimming left V 0 bases short and J 5 bases short, with 10 bases between. For the CDR3, the DNA is TGTGCCAGCAGCTTAGCGGGCCCGGGAACCGGGGAGCTGTTTTTT. Residues: CASSLAGPGTGELFF.

V usage is TRBV11-2 and J usage is TRBJ2-2; 10 bases agree with TRBD2. This CDR3 contains 15 residues. Germline V gene lookup returns CDR1 SGHAT and CDR2 FQNNGV. V gave up 4 bases and J gave up 7 bases; unmatched junction bases: 6. Here the CDR3 reads CASSWNLAGDGELFF. CDR3 nucleotides: TGTGCCAGCAGCTGGAACCTAGCGGGAGACGGGGAGCTGTTTTTT.

The rearrangement uses TRBV5-4 and TRBJ2-7; 9 nucleotides agree with TRBD1. J was trimmed by 5 bases and V by 4 bases; bases with no gene match: 7. The CDR3 is 14 residues long. Germline V CDR1 and CDR2: SGHNT, YYREEE (reference sequence). The CDR3 spells CASSRTGEVHEQYF. In nucleotides, the CDR3 is TGTGCCAGCAGCAGGACAGGGGAAGTTCACGAGCAGTACTTC.

The chain joins TRBV11-2 to TRBJ2-2; 9 bases map to TRBD1. CDR1 is SGHAT, CDR2 FQNNGV, per germline. The CDR3 totals 16 residues. J was trimmed by 6 bases and V by 5 bases; bases with no gene match: 10. CDR3 sequence (DNA): TGTGCCAGCAGCCCGTCCGGGACAGGGAGATCCGGGGAGCTGTTTTTT. This translates into CASSPSGTGRSGELFF.

CDR3 loop: CASSPAGPPNTGELFF. In DNA, the CDR3 is TGTGCCAGCTCACCAGCGGGACCTCCGAACACCGGGGAGCTGTTTTTT. V usage is TRBV18 and J usage is TRBJ2-2, with a tentative D call TRBD2 (6 bases). Germline CDR1 reads KGHSH; CDR2 reads LQKENI. The ends were cut back, 2 bases at V and 0 bases at J, with 10 bases in the middle. The CDR3 is made up of 16 amino acids.

This clone appeared a single time. The chain employs TRBV7-6 and TRBJ2-3, with 8 bases matching TRBD1. Germline CDR1 reads SGHVS; CDR2 reads FNYEAQ. Unmatched junction bases numbered 3, after V lost 1 base and J lost 3 bases. The CDR3 runs 15 residues. The CDR3 sequence is CASSLGTGLTDTQYF. CDR3 nucleotide sequence: TGTGCCAGCAGCTTAGGGACAGGGTTAACAGATACGCAGTATTTT.

The V and J genes are TRBV12-3 or TRBV12-4 and TRBJ1-3; D may be TRBD1 (6 bases). This CDR3 is 13 amino acids long. Trimming shortened V by 7 bases and J by 4 bases, and 11 bases separated the two germline ends. As DNA, the CDR3 is TGTGCCAGCACAGGGGCGGTCGGAAACACCATATATTTT. It translates to CASTGAVGNTIYF.

This chain uses TRBV12-3 or TRBV12-4 with TRBJ1-1; a possible D gene is TRBD1 (6 bases). This CDR3 region has 13 residues. The V and J ends lost 5 bases and 1 base respectively, with 8 bases between them. The CDR3 region has the DNA TGTGCCAGCAGTCGACAGGAGAACACTGAAGCTTTCTTT. Translated: CASSRQENTEAFF.

V is TRBV18 and J is TRBJ2-1; D is possibly TRBD2 (5 bases). Per the germline V gene, CDR1 is KGHSH and CDR2 is LQKENI. Trimming stripped 3 bases from V and 0 bases from J, with 12 bases between. This CDR3 is built from 16 residues. CDR3 in amino acids: CASSPLSVSSYNEQFF. CDR3 sequence (DNA): TGTGCCAGCTCACCCCTTAGCGTCAGCTCCTACAATGAGCAGTTCTTC. Using reference TRBV18 and TRBJ2-1 for the parts outside the CDR3, the full variable domain is NAGVMQNPRHLVRRRGQEARLRCSPMKGHSHVYWYRQLPEEGLKFMVYLQKENIIDESGMPKERFSAEFPKEGPSILRIQQVVRGDSAAYFCASSPLSVSSYNEQFFGPGTRLTVL.